Each of the 11 T cell receptor beta chains below was sequenced from the same sample in a study of identical twins. TCRdb fed the 5' RACE reads into MiXCR, producing one record per CDR3 protein. The sample carries 420,000 or so distinct CDR3 sequences, less than 20% recorded once. The sequenced sample was naive T cells sorted from blood. These receptors all come from a man between 50 and 59 years old in good health.

Ten or more counts support this clonotype. This chain joins TRBV6-1 and TRBJ2-1; the match to TRBD2 covers 8 bases. The CDR3 extends over 16 amino acids. J gave up 2 bases and V 7 bases, and 10 bases lay outside the gene matches. Per germline, CDR1 MNHNS and CDR2 SASEGT. The DNA of the CDR3 is TGTGCCAGCAAATCGGCGGCGGGAGGCCCCTACAATGAGCAGTTCTTC. Translating gives CASKSAAGGPYNEQFF.

This sequence joins TRBV5-1 and TRBJ2-7; 9 bases line up with TRBD2. This CDR3 has 18 residues. Germline CDR1 reads SGHRS; CDR2 reads YFSETQ. The V segment lost 4 bases and the J segment 2 bases; nucleotides outside the gene matches: 16. The CDR3: CASSIGSSGGFHPYEQYF. CDR3 DNA sequence: TGCGCCAGCAGCATAGGGAGTAGCGGGGGATTCCACCCCTACGAGCAGTACTTC.

Notes on this clonotype: Given a much more abundant clone one base away, this may be a read error. The chain combines TRBV4-1 with TRBJ2-7; TRBD2 agrees at 9 bases. The germline CDR1 and CDR2 sequences are MGHRA and YSYEKL. The CDR3 is 14 amino acids. CDR3 DNA sequence: TGCGCCAGCAGCCAGTTTTGGACTAGCGACGAGCAGTGCTTC. This sequence encodes CASSQFWTSDEQCF.

Notes on this clonotype: Given a much more abundant clone one base away, this may be a read error. DNA of the CDR3: TGTGCCAGCAGCTTAGATACGGCAGGAGGAGCTTTCTTT. Encoded protein: CASSLDTAGGAFF. The chain employs TRBV7-2 and TRBJ1-1; D is unresolved. Per germline, CDR1 SGHTA and CDR2 FQGNSA. This CDR3 is built from 13 residues. V was trimmed by 1 base and J by 10 bases, leaving 13 bases between them. Variable domain in full (rest from reference TRBV7-2 and TRBJ1-1): GAGVSQSPSNKVTEKGKDVELRCDPISGHTALYWYRQSLGQGLEFLIYFQGNSAPDKSGLPSDRFSAERTGGSVSTLTIQRTQQEDSAVYLCASSLDTAGGAFFGQGTRLTVV.

The chain recombines TRBV28 with TRBJ2-5; possible D gene TRBD1, 5 bases. This CDR3 is 14 amino acids long. Trimming pared 11 bases from V and 5 bases from J, leaving 21 bases between. Looked up from germline, CDR1 is MDHEN and CDR2 is SYDVKM. The CDR3 loop reads CASLGSRATETQYF. CDR3 bases: TGTGCCTCTCTCGGGTCCAGGGCTACGGAGACCCAGTACTTC.

CDR3 residues: CASSFRLDNEQFF. CDR3 nucleotides: TGTGCCAGCAGCTTTCGACTCGACAATGAGCAGTTCTTC. The V and J genes are TRBV6-1 and TRBJ2-1, with D unclear. The CDR3 contains 13 residues. Germline CDR1 MNHNS, CDR2 SASEGT. The V end lost 6 bases, the J end lost 5 bases, and 11 bases lay between the germline ends.

This clonotype was picked up many times. The chain links TRBV12-3 or TRBV12-4 to TRBJ1-5; weak D call: TRBD1 (6 bases). The CDR3 contains 13 residues. The V end was cut by 7 bases, the J end by 5 bases, with 12 bases between. In nucleotides, the CDR3 is TGTGCCAGCACAATAGGGGGAGATCAGCCCCAGCATTTT. As protein: CASTIGGDQPQHF.

The chain joins TRBV27 to TRBJ1-1; a weak D match, TRBD1 (5 bases). This CDR3 has 15 residues. Germline assignment: CDR1 MNHEY and CDR2 SMNVEV (reference sequence). The V gene lost 5 bases and the J gene lost 1 base, with 14 bases spanning the gap. CDR3 sequence reads: CASSPYSGANTEAFF. The CDR3 region has the DNA TGTGCCAGCAGTCCTTACAGCGGGGCGAACACTGAAGCTTTCTTT.

The V gene is TRBV12-3 or TRBV12-4, the J gene TRBJ1-1; D is perhaps TRBD1 (5 bases). The CDR3 runs to 13 residues. The V gene lost 2 bases and the J gene lost 4 bases, with 8 bases spanning the gap. The CDR3 here is CASSLKGATEAFF. In DNA, the CDR3 is TGTGCCAGCAGTTTAAAAGGGGCCACTGAAGCTTTCTTT.

This clonotype was found a few times. This chain's CDR3 is CASTSGGAFHGYTF. As DNA, the CDR3 is TGTGCCAGCACTTCGGGGGGCGCTTTCCATGGCTACACCTTC. The rearrangement links TRBV12-3 or TRBV12-4 to TRBJ1-2; the D gene is possibly TRBD1 (6 bases). The germline V and J ends were trimmed by 7 bases and 6 bases, with 18 bases remaining between them. The CDR3 totals 14 residues.

This clonotype was seen many times. V and J are TRBV7-2 and TRBJ1-6; D not resolved. The CDR3 is made up of 13 amino acids. V lost 1 base and J lost 8, with 6 bases in between. Germline CDR1 is SGHTA and CDR2 is FQGNSA. The CDR3 here is CASSLVADSPLHF. The CDR3 nucleotides are TGTGCCAGCAGCTTAGTGGCTGATTCACCCCTCCACTTT.